This T cell receptor beta chain was profiled in a study of long-term antiretroviral therapy in people with HIV. Study results and limitations: Researchers lacked any data on ART adherence, viral resistance or therapy changes. In HIV, the repertoires covered a tighter span of CDR3 lengths than in controls. Gathering of blood took place between about 2003 and 2017, possibly under older ART regimens.

V was trimmed by 8 bases and J by 4 bases, leaving 16 bases between them. Germline V CDR1 and CDR2: MNHNS, SASEGT. This CDR3 has 14 residues. Per donor, at least one pre-ART and at least two post-ART PBMC samples were obtained. In the case of this clone: No antigen is known for it.

This was the immunoSEQ v3.0 assay at survey level. This table comes from immunoSEQ multiplex PCR, and its TCRdb copy is limited to in-frame clones, with some not included. The sample holds about 27,000 clones; roughly 80% are singletons and the top ten take about 10%. This receptor was taken from a man aged 18 to 30 with HIV. The sample in question was unsorted PBMCs, obtained 0.8 years before starting antiretroviral therapy. The V gene is TRBV6-1, the J gene TRBJ2-3; a weak D match, TRBD2 (5 bases). The CDR3 loop is CASGSGSAADTQYF. Written as DNA, the CDR3 is TGTGCCAGCGGGTCGGGATCAGCGGCAGATACGCAGTATTTT.